This T cell receptor (beta chain) was profiled in a study of blood T cell repertoires in COVID-19. The table came from immunoSEQ multiplex PCR; TCRdb's copy has only in-frame clones and leaves some out. The sample holds about 26,000 clones, about 90% seen once. V lost 5 bases to trimming and J lost 4 bases, with 11 bases between them. This CDR3 comprises 13 residues. Germline lookup yields CDR1 SGHTA and CDR2 FQGTGA. Sequenced: peripheral blood. The chain carries TRBV7-3 and TRBJ1-1; D may be TRBD1 (5 bases). The source is a man in his 70s with acute or convalescent COVID-19. This chain's CDR3 is CASSPTRATEAFF. The CDR3 DNA is TGTGCCAGCAGCCCAACCAGGGCCACTGAAGCTTTCTTT.